A selection of T cell receptor beta chains follows, all from one sample in a study of human T cells and chemical hapten exposure. Each CDR3 protein is one row after TCRdb ran MiXCR on the RACE reads. The sample has around 380,000 distinct CDR3 sequences, 4.8% seen once. The specimen was whole blood, collected in connection with sensitization to the hapten diphenylcyclopropenone (DPC). The origin of the receptors is a woman aged 45 to 65 with alopecia areata. Some clones in this sample may be carry-over from other donors' samples. CDR3s include the opening cysteine and the closing phenylalanine or tryptophan. D genes are given only for firm matches. Clone size appears in some rows only: once, few, many, or a class for an expanded clone.

j_gene	d_gene	abundance	v_gene	CDR3nt	CDR3aa
TRBJ2-5	TRBD2	many	TRBV6-2/TRBV6-3	TGTGCCAGCAGTTACTCGGGACTACGCCAAGAGACCCAGTACTTC	CASSYSGLRQETQYF
TRBJ1-5	TRBD1	few	TRBV20-1	TGCAGTGCTAGACCCGTGACAGGGGAAGATCAGCCCCAGCATTTT	CSARPVTGEDQPQHF
TRBJ2-7	-	-	TRBV4-3	TGCGCCAGCAGCCAAGAGACGGGTGACGAGCAGTACTTC	CASSQETGDEQYF
TRBJ1-5	-	many	TRBV5-1	TGCGCCAGCAGCGCCACAGGGAACCAGCCCCAGCATTTT	CASSATGNQPQHF
TRBJ2-3	-	-	TRBV4-1	TGCGCCAGCAGCCAAGCTATGGGTCGGGGCACAGATACGCAGTATTTT	CASSQAMGRGTDTQYF
TRBJ1-5	-	few	TRBV9	TGTGCCAGCAGCGTATCGGGGGACCAGCCCCAGCATTTT	CASSVSGDQPQHF
TRBJ2-6	TRBD1	many	TRBV29-1	TGCAGCGTTACGGGACAGGGAATCTCTGGGGCCAACGTCCTGACTTTC	CSVTGQGISGANVLTF
TRBJ2-3	-	many	TRBV7-2	TGTGCCAGCTGTCTAAGCACAGATACGCAGTATTTT	CASCLSTDTQYF
TRBJ2-2	TRBD2	many	TRBV24-1	TGTGCCACCACTAGAGCGGGAGACAACACCGGGGAGCTGTTTTTT	CATTRAGDNTGELFF
TRBJ1-6	TRBD1	-	TRBV5-4	TGTGCCAGCAGCTTGGCGGGACAGGGTAATTCACCCCTCCACTTT	CASSLAGQGNSPLHF
TRBJ2-3	-	many	TRBV12-3/TRBV12-4	TGTGCCAGCACCCGCACAGATACGCAGTATTTT	CASTRTDTQYF
TRBJ2-1	-	many	TRBV19	TGTGCCAGTAGGGCGGGCCGTACCCTTAGCTCCTACAATGAGCAGTTCTTC	CASRAGRTLSSYNEQFF
TRBJ2-5	-	many	TRBV24-1	TGTGCCACCAGTGATTCCGGGAAACAAGAGACCCAGTACTTC	CATSDSGKQETQYF
TRBJ2-3	-	few	TRBV7-9	TGTGCCAGCAGCCCCCGGGACCGGCCTGCAATAGATACGCAGTATTTT	CASSPRDRPAIDTQYF
TRBJ1-5	-	many	TRBV10-3	TGTGCCATCAGCCCCGGGCCCCGCACGGATCAGCCCCAGCATTTT	CAISPGPRTDQPQHF
TRBJ2-1	TRBD2	-	TRBV29-1	TGCAGCGTTGAGTCCCAGGCATTTAGCGGGGCTTACAATGAGCAGTTCTTC	CSVESQAFSGAYNEQFF
TRBJ2-3	TRBD2	many	TRBV29-1	TGCAGCGTGGGGGGCCGGGCTAGCGGGGATAGCACAGATACGCAGTATTTT	CSVGGRASGDSTDTQYF
TRBJ2-3	-	-	TRBV14	TGTGCCAGCAGCCAAACCGGAGGGTCTACGCTGTATTTT	CASSQTGGSTLYF